This TCR beta chain was identified in a study of shared clonotypes between healthy human individuals. V dropped 0 bases and J dropped 9; count of bases not matched to a gene: 4. This CDR3 comprises 14 residues. The germline gives CDR1 MNHEY, CDR2 SVGAGI. This clone showed up just once. Naive CD8 isolation took CD45RO-negative cells positively selected for CCR7 and excluded terminally differentiated effector memory CD45RA+ cells. Data came from immunoSEQ multiplex PCR; TCRdb stores just in-frame clones and leaves some out. The sample consists of about 2,200,000 clones, about 93% of them appearing once.

The gene calls are TRBV6-5 and TRBJ2-2; TRBD1 matches at 7 bases. Sequenced: naive CD8+ T cells from PBMCs. The receptor was isolated from a man aged 18 to 35 in good health. Some clones in this sample may be carry-over from other donors' samples. CDR3 loop: CASSYSQGLRELFF. The CDR3, as DNA: TGTGCCAGCAGTTACTCACAGGGGCTGAGGGAGCTGTTTTTT.